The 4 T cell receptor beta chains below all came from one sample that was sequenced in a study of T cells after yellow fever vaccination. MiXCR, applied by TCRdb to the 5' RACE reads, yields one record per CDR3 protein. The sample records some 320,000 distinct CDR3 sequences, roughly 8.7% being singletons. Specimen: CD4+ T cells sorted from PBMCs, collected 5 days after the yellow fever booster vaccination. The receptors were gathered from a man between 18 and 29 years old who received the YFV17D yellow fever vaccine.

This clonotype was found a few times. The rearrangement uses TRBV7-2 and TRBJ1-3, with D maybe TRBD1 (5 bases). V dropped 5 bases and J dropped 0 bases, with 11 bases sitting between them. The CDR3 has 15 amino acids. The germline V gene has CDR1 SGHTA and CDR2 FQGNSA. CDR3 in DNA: TGTGCCAGCAGCCCGGGGACCGACTCTGGAAACACCATATATTTT. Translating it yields CASSPGTDSGNTIYF.

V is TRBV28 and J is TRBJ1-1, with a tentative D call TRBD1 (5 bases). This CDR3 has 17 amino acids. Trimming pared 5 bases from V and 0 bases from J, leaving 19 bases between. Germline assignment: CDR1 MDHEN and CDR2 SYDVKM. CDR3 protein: CASSPDQWGKMNTEAFF. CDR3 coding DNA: TGTGCCAGCAGTCCGGACCAATGGGGGAAAATGAACACTGAAGCTTTCTTT.

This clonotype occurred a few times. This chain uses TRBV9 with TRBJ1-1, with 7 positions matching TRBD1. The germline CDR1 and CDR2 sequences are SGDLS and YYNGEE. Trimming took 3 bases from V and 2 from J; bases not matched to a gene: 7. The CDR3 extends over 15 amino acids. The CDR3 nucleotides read TGTGCCAGCAGCGCACACGGGACAGCTAACACTGAAGCTTTCTTT. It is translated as CASSAHGTANTEAFF.

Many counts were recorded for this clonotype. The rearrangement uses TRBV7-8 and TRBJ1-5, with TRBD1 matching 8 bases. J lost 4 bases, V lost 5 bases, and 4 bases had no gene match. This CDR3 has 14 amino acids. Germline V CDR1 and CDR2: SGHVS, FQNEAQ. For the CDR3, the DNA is TGTGCCAGCAGCAAGGACAGGGTGAATCAGCCCCAGCATTTT. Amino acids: CASSKDRVNQPQHF. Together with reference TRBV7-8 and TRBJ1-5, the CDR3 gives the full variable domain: GAGVSQSPRYKVAKRGQDVALRCDPISGHVSLFWYQQALGQGPEFLTYFQNEAQLDKSGLPSDRFFAERPEGSVSTLKIQRTQQEDSAVYLCASSKDRVNQPQHFGDGTRLSIL.